The T cell receptor (beta chain) described here comes from a study of blood T cell repertoires in COVID-19. As for the study in general: Samples came from the United States, Italy and Spain, spanning acute and convalescent COVID-19.

V lost 4 bases to trimming and J lost 2 bases; unmatched junction nucleotides: 8. Germline CDR1 reads SGHTA; CDR2 reads FQGNSA. This CDR3 spans 15 amino acids. In the authors' methods: Reference gene primer amplification in the assay estimated nucleated cell counts. Here immunoSEQ multiplex PCR was the method, and the copy in TCRdb shows in-frame clones only, minus some. V and J calls and clone size are copied from that table; D and trimming were computed from the DNA. The sample lists roughly 57,000 clones; approximately 80% were seen once. Input material: peripheral blood. The origin of this receptor is a man aged 70-80 years with active or convalescent COVID-19. V gene TRBV7-2 combines with J gene TRBJ2-7; 7 nucleotides agree with TRBD1. The DNA for the CDR3 is TGTGCCAGCAGCTACGGACAGGCGGGCCCCTACGAGCAGTACTTC. Its protein is CASSYGQAGPYEQYF. The full variable domain, its missing parts supplied by reference TRBV7-2 and TRBJ2-7, is GAGVSQSPSNKVTEKGKDVELRCDPISGHTALYWYRQSLGQGLEFLIYFQGNSAPDKSGLPSDRFSAERTGGSVSTLTIQRTQQEDSAVYLCASSYGQAGPYEQYFGPGTRLTVT.